These T cell receptor beta chains were read from a single sample in a study of OX40 agonist ivuxolimab in advanced cancers. Method: immunoSEQ multiplex PCR; TCRdb's copy keeps in-frame clones and lacks some. Of about 46,000 clones listed, around 86% were seen once; the top ten hold about 11%. The specimen was CD4+ or CD8+ T cells sorted from blood, collected in a trial of the OX40 agonist ivuxolimab. The receptors originated from an adult with an advanced solid tumor such as melanoma, head and neck, liver or kidney cancer. Each CDR3 is given with its conserved first and last residue. D genes are given only for firm matches. Expanded clones get a size class; other rows say once, few or many, or leave the size out.

-	TRBV10-3	-	TRBJ1-1	TGTGCCATCCGGGACGGCCCCACTGAAGCTTTCTTT	CAIRDGPTEAFF
-	TRBV6-1	TRBD2	TRBJ2-5	TGTGCCAGCAGTGAGGCGACTAGCGGGGGAGAGACCCAGTACTTC	CASSEATSGGETQYF
-	TRBV27	-	TRBJ2-2	TGTGCCAGCAGTTTACGGCAGCTGAACACCGGGGAGCTGTTTTTT	CASSLRQLNTGELFF
-	TRBV12-5	-	TRBJ2-7	TGTGCTAGTGTTCCGACCTCGCAGGGGAGCTCCTACGAGCAGTACTTC	CASVPTSQGSSYEQYF
-	TRBV9	-	TRBJ2-2	TGTGCCAGCAGCGTAGCCCCTGACGGGCCTTACACCGGGGAGCTGTTTTTT	CASSVAPDGPYTGELFF
few	TRBV7-6	-	TRBJ1-2	TGTGCCAGCAGCACCCTCGATGGGGGCGATGGCTACACCTTC	CASSTLDGGDGYTF
-	TRBV10-3	-	TRBJ2-5	TGTGCCATCAGTGAAGGACTGGAAGAGACCCAGTACTTC	CAISEGLEETQYF
-	TRBV28	TRBD1	TRBJ1-5	TGTGCCAGCAGTTTTCTCACAGGGGACCCCAATCAGCCCCAGCATTTT	CASSFLTGDPNQPQHF
-	TRBV7-9	-	TRBJ2-5	TGTGCCAGCAGCTTCCGACAGAAAGAGACCCAGTACTTC	CASSFRQKETQYF
-	TRBV5-4	-	TRBJ1-6	TGTGCCAGCAGCTTATTATGGGCTTATGATTCACCCCTCCACTTT	CASSLLWAYDSPLHF
once	TRBV7-9	-	TRBJ1-1	TGTGCCAGCAGCTTAGGAGGGCAACCAGCTTTCTTT	CASSLGGQPAFF
-	TRBV14	TRBD1	TRBJ1-2	TGTGCCAGCAGCCAAGATAGGACAGGGGGCTATGGCTACACCTTC	CASSQDRTGGYGYTF
-	TRBV5-4	TRBD1	TRBJ1-6	TGTGCCAGCTCCAGGGGGGGGTCATCCTATAATTCACCCCTCCACTTT	CASSRGGSSYNSPLHF
few	TRBV19	-	TRBJ1-2	TGTGCCAGTAGTATCGGCACAGGGTATGGCTACACCTTC	CASSIGTGYGYTF
-	TRBV2	-	TRBJ1-5	TGTGCCAGCAGTGCGACAGCTTATAGCAATCAGCCCCAGCATTTT	CASSATAYSNQPQHF
-	TRBV9	-	TRBJ2-7	TGTGCCAGCAGCGTAGGGACAAGAACCTACGAGCAGTACTTC	CASSVGTRTYEQYF